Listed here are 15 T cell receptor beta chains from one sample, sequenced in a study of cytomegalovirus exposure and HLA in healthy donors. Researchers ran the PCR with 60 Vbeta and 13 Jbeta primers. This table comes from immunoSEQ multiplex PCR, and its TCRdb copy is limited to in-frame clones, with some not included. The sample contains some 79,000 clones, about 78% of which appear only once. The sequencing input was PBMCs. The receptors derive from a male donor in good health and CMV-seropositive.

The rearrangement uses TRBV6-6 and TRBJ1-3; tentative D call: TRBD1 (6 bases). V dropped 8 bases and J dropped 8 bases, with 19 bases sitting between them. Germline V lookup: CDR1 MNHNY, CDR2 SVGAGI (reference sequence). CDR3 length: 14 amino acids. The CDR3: CASLTPGGGDTIYF. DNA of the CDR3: TGTGCCAGCCTTACCCCGGGGGGGGGCGACACCATATATTTT.

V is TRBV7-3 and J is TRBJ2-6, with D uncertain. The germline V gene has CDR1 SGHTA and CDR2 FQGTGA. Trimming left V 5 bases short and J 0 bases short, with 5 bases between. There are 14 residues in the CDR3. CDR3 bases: TGTGCCAGCAGCCCCTCCTCTGGGGCCAACGTCCTGACTTTC. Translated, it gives CASSPSSGANVLTF.

DNA of the CDR3: TGCGCCAGCACCTCGGGGACTAGCGGTTGGGAGCAGTACTTC. Amino acids: CASTSGTSGWEQYF. The chain combines TRBV5-1 with TRBJ2-7; 11 bases are shared with TRBD2. The CDR3 loop spans 14 amino acids. Germline V gene data show CDR1 as SGHRS and CDR2 as YFSETQ. V dropped 6 bases and J dropped 7; count of bases not matched to a gene: 9.

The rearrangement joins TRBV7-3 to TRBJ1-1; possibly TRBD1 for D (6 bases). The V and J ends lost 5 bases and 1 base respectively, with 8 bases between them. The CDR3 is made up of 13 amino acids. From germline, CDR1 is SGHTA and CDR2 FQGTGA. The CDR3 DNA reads TGTGCCAGCAGCCCGGGACAGAACACTGAAGCTTTCTTT. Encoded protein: CASSPGQNTEAFF.

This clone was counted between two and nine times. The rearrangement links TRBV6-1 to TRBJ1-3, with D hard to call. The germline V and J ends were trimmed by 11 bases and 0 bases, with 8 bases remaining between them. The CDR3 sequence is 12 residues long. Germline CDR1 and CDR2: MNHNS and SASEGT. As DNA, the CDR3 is TGTGCCTCTCTAAGCTCTGGAAACACCATATATTTT. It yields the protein CASLSSGNTIYF.

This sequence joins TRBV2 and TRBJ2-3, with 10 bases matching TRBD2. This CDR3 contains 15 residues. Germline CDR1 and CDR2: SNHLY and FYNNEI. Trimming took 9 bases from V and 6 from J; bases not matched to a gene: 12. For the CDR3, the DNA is TGTGCCAGTCAGTCCTATGCAGCGGGAGGGGATACGCAGTATTTT. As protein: CASQSYAAGGDTQYF.

In nucleotides, the CDR3 is TGTGCCAGCAGCTTAGCAGTCCGGGACTCCATATTGAATGAGCAGTTCTTC. Translation gives CASSLAVRDSILNEQFF. V usage is TRBV7-2 and J usage is TRBJ2-1, with D perhaps TRBD2 (6 bases). With 0 bases removed from V and 7 bases from J, the gap between germline ends came to 19 bases. Germline assignment: CDR1 SGHTA and CDR2 FQGNSA. This CDR3 region has 17 residues.

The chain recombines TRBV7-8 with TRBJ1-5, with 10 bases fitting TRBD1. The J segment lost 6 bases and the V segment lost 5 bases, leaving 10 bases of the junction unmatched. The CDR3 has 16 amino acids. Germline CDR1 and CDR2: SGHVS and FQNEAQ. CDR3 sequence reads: CASSTRDRGFRQPQHF. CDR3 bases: TGTGCCAGCAGCACCCGGGACAGGGGATTCCGTCAGCCCCAGCATTTT. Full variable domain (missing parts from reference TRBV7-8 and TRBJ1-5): GAGVSQSPRYKVAKRGQDVALRCDPISGHVSLFWYQQALGQGPEFLTYFQNEAQLDKSGLPSDRFFAERPEGSVSTLKIQRTQQEDSAVYLCASSTRDRGFRQPQHFGDGTRLSIL.

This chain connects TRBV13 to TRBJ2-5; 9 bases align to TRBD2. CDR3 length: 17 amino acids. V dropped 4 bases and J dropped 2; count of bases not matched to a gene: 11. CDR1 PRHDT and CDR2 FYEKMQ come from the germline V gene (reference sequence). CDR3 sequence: CASSSTSGTIPQETQYF. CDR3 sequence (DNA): TGTGCCAGCAGCTCGACTAGCGGAACTATTCCTCAAGAGACCCAGTACTTC.

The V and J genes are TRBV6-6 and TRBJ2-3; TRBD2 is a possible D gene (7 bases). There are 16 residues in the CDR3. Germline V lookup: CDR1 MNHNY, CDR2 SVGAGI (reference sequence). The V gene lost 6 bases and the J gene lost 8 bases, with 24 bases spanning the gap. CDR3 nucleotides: TGTGCCAGCAGGGTCGCGTTGGCGGGGGCGGTCGGTACGCAGTATTTT. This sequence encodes CASRVALAGAVGTQYF.

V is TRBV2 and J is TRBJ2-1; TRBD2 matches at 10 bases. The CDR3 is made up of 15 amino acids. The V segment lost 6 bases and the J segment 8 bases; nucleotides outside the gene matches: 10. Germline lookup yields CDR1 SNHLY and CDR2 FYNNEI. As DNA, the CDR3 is TGTGCCAGCAGGGCCGGGACTAGCGAGTTATATGAGCAGTTCTTC. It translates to CASRAGTSELYEQFF. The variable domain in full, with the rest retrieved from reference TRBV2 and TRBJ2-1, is EPEVTQTPSHQVTQMGQEVILRCVPISNHLYFYWYRQILGQKVEFLVSFYNNEISEKSEIFDDQFSVERPDGSNFTLKIRSTKLEDSAMYFCASRAGTSELYEQFFGPGTRLTVL.

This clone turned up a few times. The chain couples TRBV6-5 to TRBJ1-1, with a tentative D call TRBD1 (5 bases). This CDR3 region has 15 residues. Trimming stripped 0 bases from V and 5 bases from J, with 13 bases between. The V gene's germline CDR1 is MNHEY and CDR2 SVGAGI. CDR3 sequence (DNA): TGTGCCAGCAGTTACTCAAGGCAGGGAATAACTGAAGCTTTCTTT. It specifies CASSYSRQGITEAFF.

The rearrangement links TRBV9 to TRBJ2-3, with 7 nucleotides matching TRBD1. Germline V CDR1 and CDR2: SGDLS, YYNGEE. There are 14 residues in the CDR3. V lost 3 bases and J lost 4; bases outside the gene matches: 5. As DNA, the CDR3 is TGTGCCAGCAGCGAGTACGGGACAGCAGATACGCAGTATTTT. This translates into CASSEYGTADTQYF.

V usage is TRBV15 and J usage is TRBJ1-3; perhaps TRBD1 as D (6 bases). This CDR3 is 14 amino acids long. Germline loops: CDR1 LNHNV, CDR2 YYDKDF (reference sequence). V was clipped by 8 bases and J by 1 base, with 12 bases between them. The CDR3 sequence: CATWARGSGNTIYF. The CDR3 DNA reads TGTGCCACCTGGGCCAGGGGATCTGGAAACACCATATATTTT.

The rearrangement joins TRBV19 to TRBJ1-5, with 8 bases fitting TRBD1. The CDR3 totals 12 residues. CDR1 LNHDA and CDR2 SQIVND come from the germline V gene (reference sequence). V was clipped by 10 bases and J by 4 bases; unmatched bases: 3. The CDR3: CAIRQGNQPQHF. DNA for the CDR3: TGTGCCATCAGACAGGGGAATCAGCCCCAGCATTTT.